A single sample is the source of the 28 T cell receptor beta chains below, sequenced in a study of CXCR3-negative and CXCR3-positive naive CD8 T cells. Libraries were UMI-labeled 5' RACE TRB cDNA. Reanalyzing the 5' RACE reads, TCRdb keeps one entry per CDR3 protein, without DNA. This sample's clone table lists about 9,600 distinct CDR3 sequences. Sequences were obtained from naive CXCR3- CD8+ T cells from blood. Indicated subset: CD45RO-CCR7+CD27+CD95- naive CD8+ T cells lacking CXCR3 (TNR3-). All receptors come from a human donor in good health. Some clones in this sample may be carry-over from other donors' samples.

The CDR3 here is CASSQGDGSYEQYF. The genes are TRBV3-1 and TRBJ2-7; there is no DNA to check the TCRdb D call of TRBD1. This CDR3 has 14 amino acids. The germline gives CDR1 LGHDT, CDR2 YNNKEL (reference sequence).

This chain uses TRBV6-6 with TRBJ2-1; TCRdb names TRBD1, which stays unverified in the absence of DNA. Germline V gene lookup returns CDR1 MNHNY and CDR2 SVGAGI (reference sequence). CDR3 size: 21 residues. The chain's CDR3 is CASSYSVEPGQGISPGDEQFF.

This rearrangement joins TRBV2 to TRBJ2-3; TCRdb's D call of TRBD2 is untestable without DNA. This CDR3 has 16 residues. In germline, CDR1 is SNHLY, CDR2 FYNNEI. The CDR3 loop reads CASSDLREGYEDTQYF.

This clonotype shows up as medium-sized by frequency. The genes are TRBV7-3 and TRBJ2-1; TCRdb's D call of TRBD2 is untestable without DNA. From germline, CDR1 is SGHTA and CDR2 FQGTGA. CDR3 size: 14 residues. CDR3 in amino acids: CASSLTLLEREQFF.

Its frequency marks this clonotype as medium-sized. The chain uses TRBV4-1 and TRBJ2-7. The germline V gene has CDR1 MGHRA and CDR2 YSYEKL. This CDR3 is built from 14 residues. CDR3 protein: CASSQAESSYEQYF.

The CDR3 loop is CASSLAGPAGNFYEQYF. This chain joins TRBV12-3 or TRBV12-4 and TRBJ2-7; absent DNA, TCRdb's TRBD1 call cannot be checked. CDR3 length: 17 residues.

The chain couples TRBV24-1 to TRBJ2-5; TCRdb's D call, TRBD2, is unchecked because there is no DNA. The germline V gene encodes CDR1 KGHDR and CDR2 SFDVKD. The CDR3 sequence is 15 residues long. The CDR3 sequence is CATSDLGGTEETQYF.

According to its frequency, this clonotype is medium-sized. The genes are TRBV7-9 and TRBJ2-3. Germline values: CDR1 SEHNR, CDR2 FQNEAQ (reference sequence). CDR3 size: 14 residues. CDR3 sequence reads: CASCGSGSTDTQYF.

The chain has TRBV28 and TRBJ2-3; with no DNA, the TCRdb D assignment of TRBD2 cannot be verified. CDR3 length equals 16 residues. CDR1 is MDHEN, CDR2 SYDVKM, per germline. CDR3: CASSPRDYLSTDTQYF. Filled out from reference TRBV28 and TRBJ2-3, the complete variable domain reads DVKVTQSSRYLVKRTGEKVFLECVQDMDHENMFWYRQDPGLGLRLIYFSYDVKMKEKGDIPEGYSVSREKKERFSLILESASTNQTSMYLCASSPRDYLSTDTQYFGPGTRLTVL.

The chain combines TRBV28 with TRBJ2-7; no DNA is available, so the TRBD1 call from TCRdb remains unchecked. The CDR3 spans 15 residues. The germline gives CDR1 MDHEN, CDR2 SYDVKM. CDR3 sequence reads: CASSPLTPGTKEQYF. The whole variable domain, filled in from reference TRBV28 and TRBJ2-7, reads DVKVTQSSRYLVKRTGEKVFLECVQDMDHENMFWYRQDPGLGLRLIYFSYDVKMKEKGDIPEGYSVSREKKERFSLILESASTNQTSMYLCASSPLTPGTKEQYFGPGTRLTVT.

The chain carries TRBV20-1 and TRBJ2-3; TCRdb's assignment of TRBD2 cannot be checked, as there is no DNA. Germline values: CDR1 DFQATT, CDR2 SNEGSKA (reference sequence). The CDR3 loop spans 15 amino acids. CDR3 residues: CSASGRASSTDTQYF.

This clonotype is classed as medium-sized (0.01 to 0.1%) by frequency. The chain couples TRBV2 to TRBJ2-5; TCRdb reports TRBD1, a call that lacks DNA to check it against. This CDR3 is 14 amino acids long. The germline V gene encodes CDR1 SNHLY and CDR2 FYNNEI. CDR3 protein: CASDPHRLGETQYF.

This clonotype is classed as medium-sized by frequency. The chain carries TRBV27 and TRBJ1-1; without DNA, the TCRdb call of TRBD1 cannot be checked. The CDR3 length is 15 residues. The germline gives CDR1 MNHEY, CDR2 SMNVEV (reference sequence). CDR3 residues: CASSFRDRVATEAFF.

Measured by frequency, this clonotype is medium-sized (0.01 to 0.1%). V usage is TRBV13 and J usage is TRBJ1-6; lacking DNA, the TRBD1 call made by TCRdb goes unchecked. Per germline, CDR1 PRHDT and CDR2 FYEKMQ (reference sequence). The CDR3 has 15 amino acids. The CDR3 sequence is CASSSVGTANSPLHF.

The genes are TRBV27 and TRBJ2-7; the TCRdb call, TRBD1, lacks DNA for checking. CDR3 length: 14 residues. Germline V gives CDR1 MNHEY, CDR2 SMNVEV (reference sequence). CDR3 protein: CASSPTDRGREQYF.

Measured by frequency, this clonotype is medium-sized. The chain employs TRBV20-1 and TRBJ2-3; the D gene TCRdb calls, TRBD1, cannot be checked with no DNA. The CDR3 is 12 amino acids. CDR1 is DFQATT, CDR2 SNEGSKA, per germline (reference sequence). The CDR3 here is CSAQGAADTQYF.

CDR3 protein: CASSTSMSYNEQFF. The J gene is TRBJ2-1, the V gene TRBV6-5. Germline assignment: CDR1 MNHEY and CDR2 SVGAGI. This CDR3 is 14 amino acids long.

This chain joins TRBV29-1 and TRBJ2-3; there is no DNA to check the TCRdb D call of TRBD2. This CDR3 is 18 amino acids long. Per the germline V gene, CDR1 is SQVTM and CDR2 is ANQGSEA. This CDR3 is CSDKGGQGLGASTDTQYF.

This clonotype is labeled medium-sized based on frequency. V usage is TRBV5-1 and J usage is TRBJ2-1; the TCRdb call, TRBD1, lacks DNA for checking. The CDR3 is 15 residues long. Looked up from germline, CDR1 is SGHRS and CDR2 is YFSETQ. The CDR3 is CASSLGQGIPNEQFF.

V and J are TRBV20-1 and TRBJ2-1; TCRdb's assignment of TRBD2 cannot be checked, as there is no DNA. There are 13 residues in the CDR3. Germline V gives CDR1 DFQATT, CDR2 SNEGSKA (reference sequence). CDR3: CSAGTSPYNEQFF.

The V gene is TRBV7-2, the J gene TRBJ2-3; the D call of TRBD2 rests on TCRdb alone, since no DNA is present to check it. CDR3 size: 16 residues. Germline V gives CDR1 SGHTA, CDR2 FQGNSA. The CDR3 loop reads CASSHTRLAVTDTQYF. Based on the CDR3 plus reference TRBV7-2 and TRBJ2-3, the full variable domain is GAGVSQSPSNKVTEKGKDVELRCDPISGHTALYWYRQSLGQGLEFLIYFQGNSAPDKSGLPSDRFSAERTGGSVSTLTIQRTQQEDSAVYLCASSHTRLAVTDTQYFGPGTRLTVL.

By frequency, this clonotype registers medium-sized. This chain uses TRBV7-3 with TRBJ2-1. Germline V gene sequence: CDR1 SGHTA, CDR2 FQGTGA. This CDR3 region has 13 residues. CDR3 in amino acids: CASSLEVGNEQFF. Filled out from reference TRBV7-3 and TRBJ2-1, the complete variable domain reads GAGVSQTPSNKVTEKGKYVELRCDPISGHTALYWYRQSLGQGPEFLIYFQGTGAADDSGLPNDRFFAVRPEGSVSTLKIQRTERGDSAVYLCASSLEVGNEQFFGPGTRLTVL.

The J gene is TRBJ1-6, the V gene TRBV20-1. The CDR3 length is 12 residues. The germline CDR1 and CDR2 sequences are DFQATT and SNEGSKA (reference sequence). The CDR3 loop reads CSARGLESPLHF.

The V gene is TRBV4-1, the J gene TRBJ2-5; TCRdb's assignment of TRBD2 cannot be checked, as there is no DNA. CDR1 is MGHRA and CDR2 is YSYEKL in the germline V gene. This CDR3 spans 15 amino acids. The CDR3 protein is CASSRSMGRPETQYF.

This chain links TRBV7-9 with TRBJ1-1. The length of the CDR3 is 11 residues. Germline V gene data show CDR1 as SEHNR and CDR2 as FQNEAQ (reference sequence). The CDR3 spells CAGWEGTEAFF.

The chain links TRBV29-1 to TRBJ2-2; TCRdb calls TRBD2, which cannot be checked without DNA. The CDR3 length is 14 residues. Germline lookup yields CDR1 SQVTM and CDR2 ANQGSEA. CDR3 amino acids: CSVDGGSGTGELFF.

This clonotype is medium-sized by frequency. This sequence joins TRBV12-5 and TRBJ2-3; the TCRdb D gene call, TRBD2, has no DNA to confirm it. The CDR3 runs 17 residues. Germline V gene data show CDR1 as LGHNT and CDR2 as FRNRAP. The chain's CDR3 is CASGLAGSGTSTDTQYF.

This clonotype is identified as medium-sized from frequency. The genes are TRBV7-9 and TRBJ1-3; the TCRdb D gene call, TRBD1, has no DNA to confirm it. The germline V gene encodes CDR1 SEHNR and CDR2 FQNEAQ (reference sequence). The CDR3 has 16 residues. CDR3 region: CASSARDRSSGNTIYF.